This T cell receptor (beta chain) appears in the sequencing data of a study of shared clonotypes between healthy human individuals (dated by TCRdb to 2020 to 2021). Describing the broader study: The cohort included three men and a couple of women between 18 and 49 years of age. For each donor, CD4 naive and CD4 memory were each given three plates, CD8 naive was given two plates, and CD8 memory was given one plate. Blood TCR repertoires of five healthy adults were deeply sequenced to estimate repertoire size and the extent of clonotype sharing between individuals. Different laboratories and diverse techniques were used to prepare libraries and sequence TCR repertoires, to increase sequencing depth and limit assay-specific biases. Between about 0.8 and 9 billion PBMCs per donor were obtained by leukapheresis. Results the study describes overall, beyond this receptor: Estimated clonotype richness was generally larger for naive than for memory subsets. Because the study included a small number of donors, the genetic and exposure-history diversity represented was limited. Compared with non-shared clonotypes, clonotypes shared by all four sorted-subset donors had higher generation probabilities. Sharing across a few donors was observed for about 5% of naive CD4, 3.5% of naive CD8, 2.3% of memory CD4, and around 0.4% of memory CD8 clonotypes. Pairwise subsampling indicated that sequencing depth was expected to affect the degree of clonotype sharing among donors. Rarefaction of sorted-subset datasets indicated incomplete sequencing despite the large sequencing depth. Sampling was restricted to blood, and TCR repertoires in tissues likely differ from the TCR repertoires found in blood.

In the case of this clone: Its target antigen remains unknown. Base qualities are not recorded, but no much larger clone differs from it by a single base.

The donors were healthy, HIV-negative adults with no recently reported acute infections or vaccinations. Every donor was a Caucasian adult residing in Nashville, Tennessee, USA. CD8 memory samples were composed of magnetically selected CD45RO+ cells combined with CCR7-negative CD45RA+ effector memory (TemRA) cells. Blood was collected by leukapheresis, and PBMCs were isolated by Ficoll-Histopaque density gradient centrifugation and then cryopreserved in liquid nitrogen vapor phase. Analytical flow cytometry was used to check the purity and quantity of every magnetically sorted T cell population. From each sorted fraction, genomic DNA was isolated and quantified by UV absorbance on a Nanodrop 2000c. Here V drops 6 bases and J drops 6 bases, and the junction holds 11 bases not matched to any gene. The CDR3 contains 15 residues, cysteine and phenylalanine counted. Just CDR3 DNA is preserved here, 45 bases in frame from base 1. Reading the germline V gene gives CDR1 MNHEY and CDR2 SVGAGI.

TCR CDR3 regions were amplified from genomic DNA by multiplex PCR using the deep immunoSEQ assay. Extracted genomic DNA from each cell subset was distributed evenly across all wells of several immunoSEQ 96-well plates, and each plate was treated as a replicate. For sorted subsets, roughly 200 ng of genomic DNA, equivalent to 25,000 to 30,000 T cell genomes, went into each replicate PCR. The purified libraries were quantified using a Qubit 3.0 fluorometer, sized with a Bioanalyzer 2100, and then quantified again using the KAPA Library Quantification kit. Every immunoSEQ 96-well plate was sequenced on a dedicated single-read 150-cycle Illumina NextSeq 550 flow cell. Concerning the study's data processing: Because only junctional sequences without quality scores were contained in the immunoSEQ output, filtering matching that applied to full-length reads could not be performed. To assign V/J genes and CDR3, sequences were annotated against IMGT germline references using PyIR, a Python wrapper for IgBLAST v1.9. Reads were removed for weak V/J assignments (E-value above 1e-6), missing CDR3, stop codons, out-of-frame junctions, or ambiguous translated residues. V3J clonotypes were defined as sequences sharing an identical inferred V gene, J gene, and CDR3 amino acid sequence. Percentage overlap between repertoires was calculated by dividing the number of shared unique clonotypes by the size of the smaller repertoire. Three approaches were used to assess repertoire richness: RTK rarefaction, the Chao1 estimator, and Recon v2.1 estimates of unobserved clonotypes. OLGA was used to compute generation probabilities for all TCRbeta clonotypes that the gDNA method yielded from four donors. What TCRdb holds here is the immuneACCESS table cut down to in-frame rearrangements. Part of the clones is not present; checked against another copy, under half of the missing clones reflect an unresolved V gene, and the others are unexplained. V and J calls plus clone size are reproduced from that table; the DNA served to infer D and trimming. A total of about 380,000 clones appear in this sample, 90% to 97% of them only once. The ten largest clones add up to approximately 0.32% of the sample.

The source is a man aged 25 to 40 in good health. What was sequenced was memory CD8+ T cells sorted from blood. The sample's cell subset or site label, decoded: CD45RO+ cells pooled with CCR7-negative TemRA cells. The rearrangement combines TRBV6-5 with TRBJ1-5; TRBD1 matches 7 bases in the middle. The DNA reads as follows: TGTGCCAGCAGCCCCGACAGGGAAGTGGGTCAGCCCCAGCATTTT. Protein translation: CASSPDREVGQPQHF.